This is a list of T cell receptor beta chains from one sample in a study of blood T cells in healthy people across ages. In TCRdb, the 5' RACE reads were re-called with MiXCR into one record per CDR3 protein. The profile shows 1.5 million to 2 million distinct CDR3 sequences, 39% of them singletons. Sequenced sample: blood. Every receptor here comes from a human donor in good health. Each CDR3 is given with its conserved first and last residue. A D gene is named only where the DNA matches it firmly. Some rows mark clone size as missing; the rest say once, few, many or name a class of expanded clone.

clone_size	v_call	j_call	d_call	cdr3_nt	cdr3_aa
few	TRBV29-1	TRBJ1-2	.	TGCAGCGTTGAAGATGAGGGCAGAGCTAGGGGCTACACCTTC	CSVEDEGRARGYTF
few	TRBV7-3	TRBJ2-1	TRBD1	TGTGCCAGCAGCCCTCGGACAGGTATCTACAATGAGCAGTTCTTC	CASSPRTGIYNEQFF
many	TRBV7-2	TRBJ2-3	.	TGTGCCAGCAGCTCGCAGGGCTATACGCAGTATTTT	CASSSQGYTQYF
.	TRBV28	TRBJ1-1	.	TGTGCCACCTCGACGACAGGCTTAGCTTTCTTT	CATSTTGLAFF
.	TRBV14	TRBJ2-3	.	TGTGCCAGCAGCCGTGGCTGGCGGGCGCCGACCGCAGATACGCAGTATTTT	CASSRGWRAPTADTQYF
.	TRBV5-1	TRBJ2-7	TRBD2	TGCGCCAGCAGGACACTTAGCGGGTCCTCCTACGAGCAGTACTTC	CASRTLSGSSYEQYF
.	TRBV7-9	TRBJ1-1	.	TGTGCCAGCAGCTTAGGAAACAGGGTCCTGAACACTGAAGCTTTCTTT	CASSLGNRVLNTEAFF
.	TRBV18	TRBJ2-5	.	TGTGCCAGCTCACCAAACGGAGGGCGACAAGAGACCCAGTACTTC	CASSPNGGRQETQYF
.	TRBV4-1	TRBJ2-4	.	TGCGCCAGCAGCCAAGAAAGTATGGCCAAAAACATTCAGTACTTC	CASSQESMAKNIQYF
.	TRBV20-1	TRBJ1-2	TRBD1	TGCAGTGCTGGGACAGGGATGGGTAGCTACACCTTC	CSAGTGMGSYTF
.	TRBV4-1	TRBJ2-7	TRBD2	TGCGCCAGCAGCCAAGAGAGCGGGGCTAGCGGAGGGTACGAGCAGTACTTC	CASSQESGASGGYEQYF
.	TRBV10-3	TRBJ2-7	TRBD1	TGTGCTATCAGTGTGGGCGGAGGGACAGGGCTTTACGAGCAGTACTTC	CAISVGGGTGLYEQYF
few	TRBV6-2/TRBV6-3	TRBJ2-1	.	TGTGCCAGCAGCTTTGCGGTGGCTTACAATGAGCAGTTCTTC	CASSFAVAYNEQFF
few	TRBV5-5	TRBJ2-5	.	TGTGCCAGCAGCTCCGTTTGGGGGGCGGGAGAGACCCAGTACTTC	CASSSVWGAGETQYF
.	TRBV20-1	TRBJ2-1	.	TGCAGTGTTTACCGTGGGTTGGAATCCTACAATGAGCAGTTCTTC	CSVYRGLESYNEQFF
.	TRBV24-1	TRBJ2-5	.	TGTGCCACCAGTTCAATGGCAGAGACCCAGTACTTC	CATSSMAETQYF
few	TRBV4-3	TRBJ2-7	TRBD1	TGCGCCAGCAGCCACACCGTGGACAGGGGGCGCGAGCAGTACTTC	CASSHTVDRGREQYF
.	TRBV19	TRBJ1-1	.	TGTGCCAGTAGAGATGCTGGAGGAAACACTGAAGCTTTCTTT	CASRDAGGNTEAFF
few	TRBV6-5	TRBJ1-1	.	TGTGCCAGCAGTGCATTCACTGAAGCTTTCTTT	CASSAFTEAFF
.	TRBV2	TRBJ1-1	.	TGTGCCAGCAGCCGACAGTGGAGGCTGAACACTGAAGCTTTCTTT	CASSRQWRLNTEAFF
few	TRBV5-1	TRBJ2-3	.	TGCGCCAGCAGCTTGGAGGTACTAGGCACAGATACGCAGTATTTT	CASSLEVLGTDTQYF
.	TRBV9	TRBJ2-1	.	TGTGCCAGCAGCGCATGGACAGCCGTAAATGAGCAGTTCTTC	CASSAWTAVNEQFF
few	TRBV4-1	TRBJ1-2	.	TGCGCCAGCAGCCAGGTCGCGGCCCCCAACTATGGCTACACCTTC	CASSQVAAPNYGYTF
.	TRBV3-1	TRBJ1-6	TRBD1	TGTGCCAGCAGCCCAGGGGGCACGTTGAGGTCCTATAATTCACCCCTCCACTTT	CASSPGGTLRSYNSPLHF
many	TRBV7-3	TRBJ2-7	.	TGTGCCAGCAGCTTACGGATGGGGGGCGAGCAGTACTTC	CASSLRMGGEQYF
many	TRBV4-3	TRBJ1-4	TRBD1	TGCGCCAGCAGCCAAGGGACAGGGGGTGAAAAACTGTTTTTT	CASSQGTGGEKLFF
.	TRBV29-1	TRBJ2-7	.	TGCAGCGTTGGGGACGGGCTAACCTACGAGCAGTACTTC	CSVGDGLTYEQYF
few	TRBV15	TRBJ2-3	TRBD2	TGTGCCACCAGCAGAGATCTCCGCGGGGGGGTAGATACGCAGTATTTT	CATSRDLRGGVDTQYF
.	TRBV6-5	TRBJ2-7	.	TGTGCCAGCTGGGCCGGGTCCTACGAGCAGTACTTC	CASWAGSYEQYF
.	TRBV12-3/TRBV12-4	TRBJ1-5	TRBD1	TGTGCCAGCACTGGACAGGCTAATCAGCCCCAGCATTTT	CASTGQANQPQHF
few	TRBV4-3	TRBJ2-6	.	TGCGCCAGCAGCCAATTAACAGGGTCTGGGGCCAACGTCCGGACTTTC	CASSQLTGSGANVRTF
few	TRBV28	TRBJ2-3	TRBD2	TGTGCCAGCAGTTTTTGGGAGGGCGTAGGAGCAGATACGCAGTATTTT	CASSFWEGVGADTQYF
.	TRBV4-2	TRBJ2-2	TRBD2	TGTGCCAGCAGCCAAGATCGGGGGGCGAACACCGGGGAGCTGTTTTTT	CASSQDRGANTGELFF
few	TRBV12-3/TRBV12-4	TRBJ1-1	TRBD1	TGTGCCAGCAGTTTCGAGGGACAGGGGGGGTCTAGCGCTGAAGCTTTCTTT	CASSFEGQGGSSAEAFF
.	TRBV20-1	TRBJ2-5	.	TGCAGTGCCGAAACACGGGGAATCGAGACCCAGTACTTC	CSAETRGIETQYF
once	TRBV14	TRBJ1-1	.	TGTGCCAGCAGCCCTCCACAGGGTTGGATCGCTGAAGCTTTCTTT	CASSPPQGWIAEAFF
.	TRBV20-1	TRBJ2-4	TRBD1	TGCAGTGCTACCAGACAGGGTTCAAAAAACATTCAGTACTTC	CSATRQGSKNIQYF
few	TRBV10-2	TRBJ1-5	TRBD1	TGCGCCAGCAGTGACAGGGGGCGAATTCAGCCCCAGCATTTT	CASSDRGRIQPQHF
.	TRBV4-1	TRBJ2-1	TRBD2	TGCGCCAGCAGCCAAGATTTTAGCGGGGGCCCCGGGCGCGAGCAGTTCTTC	CASSQDFSGGPGREQFF
few	TRBV2	TRBJ1-5	TRBD1	TGTGCCAGCAGTCAGGGACAGGTCCCCAATCAGCCCCAGCATTTT	CASSQGQVPNQPQHF
.	TRBV6-5	TRBJ1-1	.	TGTGCCAGCAGTCCGGTGGTTGGGAACACTGAAGCTTTCTTT	CASSPVVGNTEAFF
.	TRBV6-1	TRBJ1-4	.	TGTGCCAGCAAACTTAACCGGGTCCTACTTTTAAATGAAAAACTGTTTTTT	CASKLNRVLLLNEKLFF